Listed here are 28 T cell receptor beta chains from one sample, sequenced in a study of neurological immune-mediated disorders. MiXCR was run by TCRdb on the 5' RACE reads, yielding one entry per CDR3 protein. The top ten hold approximately 8.9% of the sample, which has about 28,000 distinct CDR3 sequences, about 7% seen once. Sequencing was performed on PBMCs. These receptors all come from a woman aged 50 to 60 in good health.

Many counts were recorded for this clonotype. This chain links TRBV5-1 with TRBJ2-7; TRBD1 aligns across 7 bases. The V segment lost 0 bases and the J segment 3 bases; nucleotides outside the gene matches: 3. From germline, CDR1 is SGHRS and CDR2 YFSETQ. The CDR3 loop spans 14 amino acids. In DNA, the CDR3 is TGCGCCAGCAGCTTGGCGGGACAGTTCTACGAGCAGTACTTC. This translates into CASSLAGQFYEQYF.

There are many counts of this clonotype. The V gene is TRBV7-2, the J gene TRBJ1-6; 11 bases fit TRBD1. V trimming: 7 bases; J trimming: 6 bases; junction bases outside the gene matches: 5. This CDR3 has 15 residues. Germline V lookup: CDR1 SGHTA, CDR2 FQGNSA. For the CDR3, the DNA is TGTGCCAGCATCCGGACAGGGGGCGGTAATTCACCCCTCCACTTT. Its protein is CASIRTGGGNSPLHF.

At least ten counts were recorded for this clonotype. V and J are TRBV5-1 and TRBJ2-3, with a weak D call TRBD2 (5 bases). The CDR3 is made up of 15 amino acids. Trimming shortened V by 1 base and J by 6 bases, and 15 bases separated the two germline ends. Germline lookup yields CDR1 SGHRS and CDR2 YFSETQ. CDR3 residues: CASSLKATPGDTQYF. For the CDR3, the DNA is TGCGCCAGCAGCTTGAAAGCAACCCCGGGGGATACGCAGTATTTT.

This clonotype has a count of ten or more. The CDR3 loop is CASSTSRTANTGELFF. Written as DNA, the CDR3 is TGTGCCAGCAGTACCTCACGGACAGCGAACACCGGGGAGCTGTTTTTT. J is TRBJ2-2 and V is TRBV6-6, with D tentatively TRBD1 (6 bases). V shed 5 bases and J shed 0 bases, with 13 bases lying between them. From germline, CDR1 is MNHNY and CDR2 SVGAGI (reference sequence). This CDR3 region has 16 residues.

This clonotype was recorded many times. V and J are TRBV5-1 and TRBJ2-1; TRBD2 aligns across 16 bases. The CDR3 spans 17 residues. J lost 7 bases, V lost 3 bases, and 7 bases had no gene match. Looked up from germline, CDR1 is SGHRS and CDR2 is YFSETQ. CDR3 amino acids: CASSSGTSGGARNEQFF. In DNA, the CDR3 is TGCGCCAGCAGCTCCGGGACTAGCGGGGGGGCTCGAAATGAGCAGTTCTTC.

This clonotype was seen more than once but under ten times. The chain employs TRBV7-2 and TRBJ2-1; D remains ambiguous. The V and J ends lost 5 bases and 5 bases respectively, with 16 bases between them. This CDR3 comprises 15 residues. Germline-derived CDR1 and CDR2 are SGHTA and FQGNSA. CDR3 coding DNA: TGTGCCAGCAGCCCCAACTTCAACCCTAACAATGAGCAGTTCTTC. Protein: CASSPNFNPNNEQFF.

In this sample, this clonotype turned up a few times. V and J are TRBV20-1 and TRBJ2-7; the match to TRBD1 covers 9 bases. The trim removed 6 bases at V and 3 bases at J, leaving 0 bases unmatched. CDR3 length equals 11 residues. Germline V gene lookup returns CDR1 DFQATT and CDR2 SNEGSKA (reference sequence). CDR3 sequence reads: CSAGQGYEQYF. The DNA for the CDR3 is TGCAGTGCGGGACAGGGCTACGAGCAGTACTTC.

This clonotype was picked up many times. The chain is built from TRBV20-1 and TRBJ1-2; 8 nucleotides align to TRBD1. V shed 3 bases, J shed 8 bases, and the junction held 2 bases outside the gene matches. The CDR3 spans 11 residues. CDR1 is DFQATT, CDR2 SNEGSKA, per germline (reference sequence). For the CDR3, the DNA is TGCAGTGCTAGTACAGGGGGAGGCTACACCTTC. It encodes CSASTGGGYTF.

This clonotype was counted ten times or more. This chain uses TRBV6-1 with TRBJ2-4, with D uncertain. This CDR3 comprises 12 residues. The germline V gene encodes CDR1 MNHNS and CDR2 SASEGT. With 4 bases removed from V and 8 bases from J, the gap between germline ends came to 9 bases. The CDR3 loop reads CASSVSPYIQYF. CDR3 bases: TGTGCCAGCAGTGTCTCACCGTACATTCAGTACTTC.

With regard to this clonotype: Sequence at one end of the junction differs from germline and may be a read error. The chain is built from TRBV5-1 and TRBJ2-7; TRBD1 matches 9 bases. This CDR3 has 15 amino acids. Looked up from germline, CDR1 is SGHRS and CDR2 is YFSETQ. Here the CDR3 reads CSSSLSGTGSHEQYF. In DNA, the CDR3 is TGCTCCAGCAGCTTGTCCGGGACAGGGAGTCACGAGCAGTACTTC. Complete variable domain (other parts from reference TRBV5-1 and TRBJ2-7): KAGVTQTPRYLIKTRGQQVTLSCSPISGHRSVSWYQQTPGQGLQFLFEYFSETQRNKGNFPGRFSGRQFSNSRSEMNVSTLELGDSALYLCSSSLSGTGSHEQYFGPGTRLTVT.

This clonotype occurred many times. This chain uses TRBV7-9 with TRBJ1-1, with D possibly being TRBD1 (5 bases). Germline values: CDR1 SEHNR, CDR2 FQNEAQ (reference sequence). V lost 5 bases to trimming and J lost 0 bases, with 16 bases between them. The CDR3 has 16 residues. In nucleotides, the CDR3 is TGTGCCAGCAGCCCCCATACAGGTTTCATGAACACTGAAGCTTTCTTT. Translated, it gives CASSPHTGFMNTEAFF.

The sample holds many counts of this clonotype. The chain is built from TRBV24-1 and TRBJ2-2; D unclear. Germline V gene lookup returns CDR1 KGHDR and CDR2 SFDVKD. This CDR3 has 14 amino acids. V was cut by 1 base and J by 3 bases, with 5 bases left in between. CDR3 protein: CATSDFWDTGELFF. Here the CDR3 DNA reads TGTGCCACCAGTGATTTCTGGGACACCGGGGAGCTGTTTTTT.

The genes are TRBV7-2 and TRBJ2-3, with TRBD2 matching over 9 bases. Trimming took 1 base from V and 7 from J; bases not matched to a gene: 6. CDR3 size: 15 residues. CDR1 and CDR2 from the germline V gene are SGHTA and FQGNSA. The CDR3 spells CASSLDSGSWNTQYF. In DNA, the CDR3 is TGTGCCAGCAGCTTAGATAGCGGGAGTTGGAATACGCAGTATTTT.

At least ten counts were recorded for this clonotype. The CDR3 nucleotides read TGCAGTGCTAGAGTGGTAGGGGCGCGGGATTCACCCCTCCACTTT. Protein: CSARVVGARDSPLHF. The V call is TRBV20-1, the J call TRBJ1-6; D is perhaps TRBD1 (5 bases). Trimming removed 1 base from V and 8 bases from J, with 15 bases in between. The CDR3 sequence is 15 residues long. Germline CDR1 is DFQATT and CDR2 is SNEGSKA (reference sequence).

This clonotype was counted many times. The V and J genes are TRBV3-1 and TRBJ2-1; 8 bases match TRBD2. Germline trimming cut 4 bases from V and 0 bases from J; bases unmatched to any gene: 2. The germline V gene has CDR1 LGHDT and CDR2 YNNKEL (reference sequence). The CDR3 spans 15 residues. CDR3 DNA sequence: TGTGCCAGCAGCCGCGGGGGGAGCTCCTACAATGAGCAGTTCTTC. Its protein product is CASSRGGSSYNEQFF.

This clonotype was seen at least ten times. This chain uses TRBV5-1 with TRBJ2-1, with 10 nucleotides matching TRBD2. Germline lookup yields CDR1 SGHRS and CDR2 YFSETQ. The CDR3 contains 16 residues. Unmatched junction bases numbered 7, after V lost 3 bases and J lost 4 bases. DNA for the CDR3: TGCGCCAGCAGCTCCGGTCTAGCGGGAGCATACAATGAGCAGTTCTTC. Translated, it gives CASSSGLAGAYNEQFF.

This clonotype showed up many times. The chain couples TRBV7-8 to TRBJ2-7; 11 bases fit TRBD2. J gave up 0 bases and V 5 bases, and 6 bases lay outside the gene matches. The CDR3 is 16 amino acids. Germline assignment: CDR1 SGHVS and CDR2 FQNEAQ. CDR3 DNA sequence: TGTGCCAGCAGCATTAGCGGGAGGGGTTCCTCCTACGAGCAGTACTTC. As protein: CASSISGRGSSYEQYF.

This clonotype was detected ten times or more. V is TRBV5-5 and J is TRBJ2-4, with a tentative D call TRBD1 (5 bases). With 0 bases removed from V and 14 bases from J, the gap between germline ends came to 9 bases. CDR1 and CDR2 from the germline V gene are SGHKS and YYEKEE (reference sequence). There are 11 residues in the CDR3. The CDR3 DNA is TGTGCCAGCAGCTTGGGACAGATCGAGTACTTC. Its protein product is CASSLGQIEYF.

This clonotype has a count of ten or more. The chain joins TRBV7-2 to TRBJ2-3, with D unclear. Germline V gene data show CDR1 as SGHTA and CDR2 as FQGNSA. Trimming stripped 6 bases from V and 3 bases from J, with 7 bases between. The CDR3 sequence is 12 residues long. CDR3 residues: CASSSETDTQYF. CDR3 sequence (DNA): TGTGCCAGCAGTTCCGAGACAGATACGCAGTATTTT.

This clonotype was counted many times. V gene TRBV4-1 combines with J gene TRBJ2-1, with D hard to call. Germline loops: CDR1 MGHRA, CDR2 YSYEKL. V shed 4 bases and J shed 9 bases, with 16 bases lying between them. CDR3 length: 14 amino acids. DNA of the CDR3: TGCGCCAGCAGCCCGCAAGATTTGGGGATTGAGCAGTTCTTC. This gives the protein CASSPQDLGIEQFF.

This clonotype was detected ten times or more. The chain links TRBV12-3 or TRBV12-4 to TRBJ1-2; D gene unclear. CDR3 length equals 15 residues. V lost 0 bases to trimming and J lost 2 bases, with 10 bases between them. CDR3 in DNA: TGTGCCAGCAGTTTAGCGGGTTTAGAAAACTATGGCTACACCTTC. Translation: CASSLAGLENYGYTF.

This clonotype was counted at least ten times. The chain is built from TRBV7-2 and TRBJ1-5; D unresolved. V lost 3 bases to trimming and J lost 3 bases, with 6 bases between them. Germline CDR1 is SGHTA and CDR2 is FQGNSA. The CDR3 has 13 residues. In nucleotides, the CDR3 is TGTGCCAGCAGCTTGATAGACAATCAGCCCCAGCATTTT. Its protein is CASSLIDNQPQHF.

This clonotype has at least ten counts. The CDR3 loop is CSAGGTNQPQHF. CDR3 coding DNA: TGCAGCGCGGGTGGGACCAATCAGCCCCAGCATTTT. V gene TRBV29-1 combines with J gene TRBJ1-5, with D possibly being TRBD1 (5 bases). V lost 7 bases, J lost 3 bases, and 10 bases lay in between. The CDR3 is 12 amino acids. The germline CDR1 and CDR2 sequences are SQVTM and ANQGSEA. The full variable domain, completed using reference TRBV29-1 and TRBJ1-5, is SAVISQKPSRDICQRGTSLTIQCQVDSQVTMMFWYRQQPGQSLTLIATANQGSEATYESGFVIDKFPISRPNLTFSTLTVSNMSPEDSSIYLCSAGGTNQPQHFGDGTRLSIL.

Ten or more counts support this clonotype. The rearrangement joins TRBV2 to TRBJ1-5; D uncertain. Trimming took off 6 bases at V and 0 bases at J, with 9 bases between the two ends. The V gene's germline CDR1 is SNHLY and CDR2 FYNNEI. The CDR3 runs 14 residues. In nucleotides, the CDR3 is TGTGCCAGCAGGGCAGACCTTAGCAATCAGCCCCAGCATTTT. Translating gives CASRADLSNQPQHF.

This clonotype ranks as medium-sized (0.01 to 0.1%). J is TRBJ2-3 and V is TRBV24-1; TRBD1 aligns across 10 bases. Germline-derived CDR1 and CDR2 are KGHDR and SFDVKD. With V trimmed by 3 bases and J by 1 base, 3 bases remained unmatched. The CDR3 is 16 amino acids. This CDR3 is CATSDLGTGGTDTQYF. Written as DNA, the CDR3 is TGTGCCACCAGTGATCTTGGGACAGGGGGCACAGATACGCAGTATTTT.

This clonotype has at least ten counts. This may come from a read error, since a much larger clone is one base off. J is TRBJ2-7 and V is TRBV5-1; D perhaps matches TRBD1 (6 bases). The CDR3 consists of 14 residues. CDR1 is SGHRS and CDR2 is YFSETQ in the germline V gene. The V end was cut by 5 bases, the J end by 5 bases, with 17 bases between. CDR3 protein: CASSPFRGDNEQYF. In DNA, the CDR3 is TGCGCCAGCAGTCCCTTCAGAGGGGACAACGAGCAGTACTTC. The whole variable domain, filled in from reference TRBV5-1 and TRBJ2-7, reads KAGVTQTPRYLIKTRGQQVTLSCSPISGHRSVSWYQQTPGQGLQFLFEYFSETQRNKGNFPGRFSGRQFSNSRSEMNVSTLELGDSALYLCASSPFRGDNEQYFGPGTRLTVT.

By share, this clonotype ranks as medium-sized. The genes are TRBV9 and TRBJ2-1; 14 positions agree with TRBD2. The CDR3 is 15 amino acids. Germline trimming cut 4 bases from V and 9 bases from J; bases unmatched to any gene: 6. Germline V lookup: CDR1 SGDLS, CDR2 YYNGEE. CDR3 residues: CASSTGLAGGVEQFF. DNA of the CDR3: TGTGCCAGCAGCACTGGACTAGCGGGGGGAGTTGAGCAGTTCTTC.

This clonotype was recorded at least ten times. The chain carries TRBV12-3 or TRBV12-4 and TRBJ1-1, with a possible D match to TRBD1 (6 bases). The CDR3 is made up of 14 amino acids. V dropped 2 bases and J dropped 4 bases, with 11 bases sitting between them. CDR3 in DNA: TGTGCCAGCAGTTTAACAGGAGGGGGCACTGAAGCTTTCTTT. This encodes CASSLTGGGTEAFF.